This TCR beta chain was found in a study of naive and memory T cell subsets (dated by TCRdb to the late 2010s). About the investigation overall: Sorted naive and memory T cell subsets from peripheral blood were analyzed in the study using a UMI-based, open-source pipeline for TCR alpha and beta sequencing. RNA was DNase-treated and reverse transcribed with TCR constant-region primers, mostly using SuperScript III. Complete agreement was observed between the functional CMV T cell responses and the IgG serology results.

What the work shows at the level of the full study, not this receptor alone: After error correction, over 85% of naive TCR sequences appeared only once, giving much steeper abundance distributions than memory subsets. Each clonotype was defined as a single alpha or beta chain sequence rather than as a paired alpha/beta receptor. A power law was followed by TCR abundance, with an exponent that differed between naive and memory subsets but was consistent across the three individuals. In both CD4 and CD8 cells, the Gini index increased while Shannon and inverse Simpson diversity decreased from naive through CM, EM and EMRA. RNA-based TCR counts may be influenced by expression changes linked to T cell activation and differentiation. The repertoire findings for the naive and memory subsets could not be validated against a ground truth, as none was available.

V loses 0 bases, J loses 9 bases, and the germline ends lie 11 bases apart. Spanning cysteine to phenylalanine, the CDR3 consists of 14 amino acids. The kept DNA is CDR3 alone, 42 bases in frame from the first base. Reading the germline V gene (reference sequence) gives CDR1 LNHNV and CDR2 YYDKDF. From the second PCR step on, the TCR alpha and beta chain libraries were amplified in separate reactions. The CMV status of each donor was determined by measuring IFNgamma production from CD4+ T cells after fresh PBMCs had been stimulated overnight with CMV viral lysate. Using Miltenyi beads, CD4 T cells were first positively selected, and CD8 T cells were then positively selected from the CD4-negative fraction. After staining for CD3, CD4, CD8, CD45RA, CD27 and a live/dead dye, cells were sorted on a BD Aria II into four subsets based on CD45RA and CD27. A few healthy volunteers provided blood, and the blood of each volunteer was split into CD4 and CD8 T cells and then into four differentiation subsets. Roughly 0.11 L of peripheral blood was drawn per donor, and PBMC were isolated by Ficoll-Paque PLUS density-gradient centrifugation. The sorted cells were lysed in RLT buffer, after which RNA was extracted using a Qiagen RNeasy kit and kept at -80 degrees C.

Only a few counts were recorded for this clonotype. There is no known antigen for this receptor. The sample holds no much larger clone one base away, and base qualities are not on file. Library creation used UMI-ligation and nested PCR. The beta constant-region primer consisted of an equimolar mixture of two oligonucleotides that together covered TRBC1 and TRBC2. The ligated cDNA went through four rounds of PCR with nested alpha and beta constant-region primers together with the SP2 primer. A single-stranded oligonucleotide carrying the SP2 primer and a 12-nucleotide UMI was ligated to the 3' end of the cDNA by T4 RNA ligase 1. The ligation reaction was kept at 16 degrees C for roughly 19-24 hours. PCR2 was typically run as a SYBR Green qPCR and stopped at a predetermined threshold to prevent over-amplification. Agencourt AMPure XP magnetic beads were used for all purifications after the first. Libraries were quantified by Qubit and checked on a TapeStation, where a main peak was expected near 650 bp. Sequencing of the pooled libraries was done on an Illumina MiSeq using v2 2x251 paired-end kits, which typically yielded roughly 0.95-2.1 million reads per sample. Each sample's library went into the pool at roughly 4 nM, and about 4.5-8% PhiX was added to help with cluster recognition. On the study's bioinformatics: Decombinator assigned V and J genes to Demultiplexor-processed FASTQ reads by tag matching, allowing a single base-pair mismatch. Collapsinator relied on UMIs to fix sequencing errors as well as frequency errors caused by PCR heterogeneity. TCRs were translated and CDR3s were extracted from the conserved cysteine to the FGXG phenylalanine by CDR3Translator, with non-productive sequences being flagged. Gini, Shannon entropy and inverse Simpson indices were calculated on repertoires subsampled to equal numbers of UMI-defined TCRs. Power-law fits to clonotype abundance distributions were performed by maximum likelihood within the linear range. On one naive CD8 sample, the pipeline and MIGEC gave similar UMI counts, unique TCR numbers and clonal distributions. The repertoires were searched for several thousand CMV-associated CDR3 sequences that had been compiled from VDJdb and a published dataset. The public sequencing data were trimmed at Q25 with fastp and processed into clonotypes with MiXCR by TCRdb, which kept only in-frame beta chains. One record per CDR3 amino acid sequence lists the most common genes and DNA. What appears here as the V and J calls and clone size reflects TCRdb's work, not the paper's. This sample is represented by 100,000 to 150,000 distinct CDR3 sequences; 35% to 40% of them were singletons. 0.9% of the sample comes from the top ten.

The clonotype originates from a human donor in good health. This receptor chain uses TRBV15 and TRBJ2-2; the D gene remains uncertain. The sample taken for sequencing was central memory CD4+ T cells from blood. In light of the paper, this sample's cell subset or site label describes: central memory, CD45RA- CD27+. CDR3 loop: CATSRDPGVRELFF. DNA sequence: TGTGCCACCAGCAGAGATCCCGGAGTCAGGGAGCTGTTTTTT.